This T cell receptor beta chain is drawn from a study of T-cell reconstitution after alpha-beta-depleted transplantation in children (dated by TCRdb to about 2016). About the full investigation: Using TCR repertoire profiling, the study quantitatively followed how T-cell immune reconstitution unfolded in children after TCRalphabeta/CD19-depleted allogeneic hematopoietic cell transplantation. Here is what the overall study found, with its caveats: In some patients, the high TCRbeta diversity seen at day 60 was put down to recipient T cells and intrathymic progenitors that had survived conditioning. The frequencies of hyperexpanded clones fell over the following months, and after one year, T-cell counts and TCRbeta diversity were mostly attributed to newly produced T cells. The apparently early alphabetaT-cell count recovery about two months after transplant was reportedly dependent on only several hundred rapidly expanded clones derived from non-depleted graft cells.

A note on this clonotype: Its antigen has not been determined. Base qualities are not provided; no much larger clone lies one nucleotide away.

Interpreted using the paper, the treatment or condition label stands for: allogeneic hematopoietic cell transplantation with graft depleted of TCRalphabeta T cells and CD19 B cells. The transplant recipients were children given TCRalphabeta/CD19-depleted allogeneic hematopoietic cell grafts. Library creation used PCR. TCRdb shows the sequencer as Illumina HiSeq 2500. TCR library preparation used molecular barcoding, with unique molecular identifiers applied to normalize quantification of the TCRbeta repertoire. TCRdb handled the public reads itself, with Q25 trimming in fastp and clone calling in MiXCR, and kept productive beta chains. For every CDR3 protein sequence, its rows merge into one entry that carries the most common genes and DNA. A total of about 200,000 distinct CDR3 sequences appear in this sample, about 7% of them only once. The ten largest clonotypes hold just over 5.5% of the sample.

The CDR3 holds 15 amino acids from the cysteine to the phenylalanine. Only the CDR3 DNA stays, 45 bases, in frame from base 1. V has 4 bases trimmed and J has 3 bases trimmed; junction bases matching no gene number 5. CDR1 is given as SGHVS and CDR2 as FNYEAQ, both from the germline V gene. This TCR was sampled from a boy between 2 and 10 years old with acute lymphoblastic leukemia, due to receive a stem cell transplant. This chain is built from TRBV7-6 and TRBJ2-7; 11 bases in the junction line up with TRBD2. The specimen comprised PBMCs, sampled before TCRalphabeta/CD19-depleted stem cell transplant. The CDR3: CASSSPLAGGYEQYF. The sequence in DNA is TGTGCCAGCAGCTCACCGCTAGCGGGAGGCTACGAGCAGTACTTC. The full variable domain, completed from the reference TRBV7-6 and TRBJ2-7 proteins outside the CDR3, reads GAGVSQSPRYKVTKRGQDVALRCDPISGHVSLYWYRQALGQGPEFLTYFNYEAQQDKSGLPNDRFSAERPEGSISTLTIQRTEQRDSAMYRCASSSPLAGGYEQYFGPGTRLTVT.